The next 18 T cell receptor beta chains were all read from a single sample in a study of lymphopenia after photon versus proton radiotherapy. TCRdb's copy holds only in-frame clones and misses some; the assay was immunoSEQ multiplex PCR. The sample lists some 55,000 clones, about 86% occurring once. Sequencing used peripheral blood, obtained from a patient treated with photon-based radiotherapy. These receptors originate from a middle-aged man with gastric cancer.

The chain carries TRBV30 and TRBJ1-6; D is possibly TRBD1 (6 bases). Per germline, CDR1 GTSNPN and CDR2 SVGIG (reference sequence). There are 13 residues in the CDR3. V was cut by 2 bases and J by 9 bases, with 11 bases left in between. CDR3 DNA: TGTGCCTGGAGTTCACCAGGGGCTTCACCCCTCCACTTT. Translation gives CAWSSPGASPLHF.

The chain employs TRBV7-8 and TRBJ2-6; D is undetermined. The V end lost 6 bases, the J end lost 0 bases, and 9 bases lay between the germline ends. The CDR3 runs 15 residues. Germline loops: CDR1 SGHVS, CDR2 FQNEAQ. CDR3 sequence (DNA): TGTGCCAGCAGGCCCTTAGGCTCTGGGGCCAACGTCCTGACTTTC. Amino acid sequence: CASRPLGSGANVLTF.

V usage is TRBV27 and J usage is TRBJ1-1, with 7 bases aligning to TRBD1. In germline, CDR1 is MNHEY, CDR2 SMNVEV (reference sequence). Trimming at V came to 2 bases and at J to 3 bases, leaving 9 bases not matched to a gene. This CDR3 spans 16 amino acids. DNA of the CDR3: TGTGCCAGCAGTTTAGAGGGGGCCCCAAGTTACACTGAAGCTTTCTTT. Translated: CASSLEGAPSYTEAFF.

The chain's CDR3 is CASSDENSLNEKLFF. The CDR3 DNA reads as TGTGCCAGCAGTGATGAAAACAGTCTTAATGAAAAACTGTTTTTT. This chain connects TRBV25-1 to TRBJ1-4; D gene uncertain. Per the germline V gene, CDR1 is MGHDK and CDR2 is SYGVNS. Trimming left V 3 bases short and J 4 bases short, with 12 bases between. This CDR3 has 15 amino acids.

This chain connects TRBV15 to TRBJ1-5; D not resolved. Germline CDR1 and CDR2: LNHNV and YYDKDF (reference sequence). The V and J ends lost 1 base and 3 bases respectively, with 19 bases between them. CDR3 length equals 18 residues. CDR3 DNA: TGTGCCACCAGCAGAGGGACCTCATCTTTCGGATACAATCAGCCCCAGCATTTT. Translated, it gives CATSRGTSSFGYNQPQHF.

The genes are TRBV4-3 and TRBJ1-1; tentatively, D is TRBD1 (5 bases). Germline V lookup: CDR1 LGHNA, CDR2 YSLEER. CDR3 length: 16 amino acids. Trimming left V 0 bases short and J 5 bases short, with 16 bases between. The CDR3 loop is CASSQDWVREGTEAFF. CDR3 DNA: TGCGCCAGCAGCCAAGATTGGGTCAGGGAGGGTACTGAAGCTTTCTTT.

This clone was observed once. The V and J genes are TRBV27 and TRBJ1-1, with unresolved D. There are 13 residues in the CDR3. Germline loops: CDR1 MNHEY, CDR2 SMNVEV (reference sequence). Trimming removed 4 bases from V and 3 bases from J, with 9 bases in between. CDR3 nucleotide sequence: TGTGCCAGCAGTTGGGGAAGAGACACTGAAGCTTTCTTT. Protein sequence: CASSWGRDTEAFF.

The chain links TRBV9 to TRBJ2-3, with no clear D. CDR1 SGDLS and CDR2 YYNGEE come from the germline V gene. Trimming shortened V by 4 bases and J by 1 base, and 7 bases separated the two germline ends. This CDR3 contains 13 residues. The CDR3 sequence: CASSIGGTDTQYF. The CDR3 DNA reads TGTGCCAGCAGCATAGGAGGCACAGATACGCAGTATTTT.

The V gene is TRBV6-6, the J gene TRBJ2-7, with no clear D. The ends were cut back, 4 bases at V and 6 bases at J, with 7 bases in the middle. This CDR3 has 11 residues. Germline V gene lookup returns CDR1 MNHNY and CDR2 SVGAGI (reference sequence). The CDR3 sequence is CASSFGAEQYF. Here the CDR3 DNA reads TGTGCCAGCAGTTTTGGAGCCGAGCAGTACTTC.

The chain has TRBV6-5 and TRBJ1-1; D is perhaps TRBD1 (5 bases). The CDR3 is made up of 12 amino acids. Trimming took off 5 bases at V and 5 bases at J, with 9 bases between the two ends. CDR1 is MNHEY, CDR2 SVGAGI, per germline. CDR3: CASSTRVTEAFF. The CDR3 DNA reads TGTGCCAGCAGTACCAGGGTTACTGAAGCTTTCTTT.

This clone was seen a few times. The chain employs TRBV6-1 and TRBJ2-5, with TRBD2 matching over 9 bases. CDR1 is MNHNS and CDR2 is SASEGT in the germline V gene. The V gene end was trimmed by 1 base and the J gene end by 0 bases; junction bases not matched to a gene: 0. The CDR3 totals 15 residues. CDR3 amino acids: CASSEVAGDQETQYF. DNA for the CDR3: TGTGCCAGCAGTGAAGTAGCGGGGGACCAAGAGACCCAGTACTTC.

J is TRBJ1-1 and V is TRBV7-9; D unresolved. Germline CDR1 SEHNR, CDR2 FQNEAQ (reference sequence). The CDR3 consists of 13 residues. V was clipped by 5 bases and J by 2 bases, with 9 bases between them. The CDR3 DNA reads TGTGCCAGCAGCCCCGCCCCCAACACTGAAGCTTTCTTT. Its protein product is CASSPAPNTEAFF.

The genes are TRBV10-3 and TRBJ1-4; D unclear. Trimming left V 2 bases short and J 8 bases short, with 12 bases between. Germline loops: CDR1 ENHRY, CDR2 SYGVKD. The CDR3 is 14 amino acids. CDR3 sequence reads: CAISEGRRGEKLFF. CDR3 nucleotides: TGTGCCATCAGTGAGGGACGGAGAGGGGAAAAACTGTTTTTT.

V gene TRBV11-2 combines with J gene TRBJ2-3, with D uncertain. Germline-derived CDR1 and CDR2 are SGHAT and FQNNGV. Trimming took 2 bases from V and 2 from J, leaving 2 bases between them. The length of the CDR3 is 12 residues. In nucleotides, the CDR3 is TGTGCCAGCAGCTTAAACACAGATACGCAGTATTTT. Its protein product is CASSLNTDTQYF.

This clone was counted only a few times. This sequence joins TRBV10-2 and TRBJ2-1, with 9 nucleotides matching TRBD1. CDR3 length: 13 residues. Trimming at V came to 8 bases and at J to 8 bases, leaving 7 bases not matched to a gene. The germline V gene encodes CDR1 WSHSY and CDR2 SAAADI. CDR3 sequence: CASSGTGRDEQFF. The CDR3 DNA reads as TGCGCCAGCTCTGGGACAGGGAGGGATGAGCAGTTCTTC.

The chain links TRBV5-5 to TRBJ1-1; unclear D gene. The CDR3 is 13 amino acids. Per the germline V gene, CDR1 is SGHKS and CDR2 is YYEKEE (reference sequence). Trimming took 1 base from V and 1 from J, leaving 5 bases between them. CDR3 sequence reads: CASSLKPNTEAFF. CDR3 nucleotide sequence: TGTGCCAGCAGCTTGAAGCCGAACACTGAAGCTTTCTTT.

This clone was found a few times. This chain links TRBV11-2 with TRBJ1-2, with D tentatively TRBD1 (6 bases). This CDR3 is built from 11 residues. Germline-derived CDR1 and CDR2 are SGHAT and FQNNGV. V was pared by 1 base and J by 10 bases, with 7 bases between. The CDR3 reads CASSLGTAYTF. In nucleotides, the CDR3 is TGTGCCAGCAGCTTAGGGACAGCCTACACCTTC.

The V call is TRBV14, the J call TRBJ2-5; weak D call: TRBD2 (6 bases). Deletions cut 1 base from V and 2 bases from J, with 11 bases between. CDR1 is SGHDN and CDR2 is FVKESK in the germline V gene. The CDR3 extends over 15 amino acids. As DNA, the CDR3 is TGTGCCAGCAGCCAAGCCTTGGGGGGACAAGAGACCCAGTACTTC. The encoded protein is CASSQALGGQETQYF.